These 5 T cell receptor beta chains share one sample of origin, sequenced in a study of blood T cell repertoires in COVID-19. The data were produced by immunoSEQ multiplex PCR, yet TCRdb's version contains in-frame clones alone and is incomplete. The table records under 400,000 clones, around 91% of them present only once. Sequenced sample: peripheral blood. The receptors here all came from a man between 18 and 29 years old with active or convalescent COVID-19.

This chain joins TRBV6-5 and TRBJ1-2, with TRBD1 matching 9 bases. CDR3 size: 14 residues. With 6 bases clipped from V and 11 bases from J, the junction kept 13 bases outside the gene matches. From germline, CDR1 is MNHEY and CDR2 SVGAGI. The CDR3 region is CASSRGGTGTSYTF. The DNA for the CDR3 is TGTGCCAGCAGCAGGGGCGGGACAGGGACATCGTACACCTTC.

This sequence joins TRBV6-5 and TRBJ1-2, with a possible D match to TRBD1 (6 bases). Germline CDR1 and CDR2: MNHEY and SVGAGI. This CDR3 region has 12 residues. V was pared by 10 bases and J by 2 bases, with 11 bases between. The CDR3, as DNA: TGTGCCACCCATCAGGGGAACTATGGCTACACCTTC. It encodes CATHQGNYGYTF.

A few counts support this clone. V usage is TRBV7-9 and J usage is TRBJ1-5; D possibly corresponds to TRBD1 (5 bases). The V end lost 3 bases, the J end lost 1 base, and 13 bases lay between the germline ends. Germline V gene lookup returns CDR1 SEHNR and CDR2 FQNEAQ (reference sequence). The CDR3 sequence is 16 residues long. CDR3 sequence: CASSLWTPLSNQPQHF. The CDR3 DNA reads TGTGCCAGCAGCTTGTGGACACCTTTGAGCAATCAGCCCCAGCATTTT.

V usage is TRBV28 and J usage is TRBJ1-2; no clear D. Germline CDR1 and CDR2: MDHEN and SYDVKM. V lost 2 bases and J lost 6, with 7 bases in between. The CDR3 is made up of 12 amino acids. The CDR3 DNA reads as TGTGCCAGCAGTTTAGGAACAGATGGCTACACCTTC. As protein: CASSLGTDGYTF.

The chain joins TRBV9 to TRBJ2-2; 12 bases line up with TRBD1. Germline CDR1 reads SGDLS; CDR2 reads YYNGEE. This CDR3 contains 19 residues. Trimming cost V 3 bases and J 4 bases; bases outside gene matches: 13. DNA for the CDR3: TGTGCCAGCAGCGGCGGGACAGGGGGCCTTCCCCGAATCACCGGGGAGCTGTTTTTT. It encodes CASSGGTGGLPRITGELFF.